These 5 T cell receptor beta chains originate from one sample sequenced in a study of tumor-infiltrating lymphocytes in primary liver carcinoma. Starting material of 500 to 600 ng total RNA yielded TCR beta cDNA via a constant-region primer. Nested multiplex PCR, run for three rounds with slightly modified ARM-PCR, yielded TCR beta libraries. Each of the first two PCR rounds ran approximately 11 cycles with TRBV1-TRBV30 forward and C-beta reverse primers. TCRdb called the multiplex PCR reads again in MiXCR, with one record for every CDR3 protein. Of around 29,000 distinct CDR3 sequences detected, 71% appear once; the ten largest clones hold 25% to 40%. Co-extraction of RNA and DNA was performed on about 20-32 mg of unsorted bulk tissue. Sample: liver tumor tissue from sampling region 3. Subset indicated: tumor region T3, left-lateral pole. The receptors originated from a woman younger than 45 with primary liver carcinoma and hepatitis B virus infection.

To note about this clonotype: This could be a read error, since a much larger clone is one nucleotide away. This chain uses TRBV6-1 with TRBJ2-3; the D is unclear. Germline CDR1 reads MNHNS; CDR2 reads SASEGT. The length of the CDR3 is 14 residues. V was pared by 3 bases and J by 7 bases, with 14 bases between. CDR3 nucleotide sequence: TGTGCCAGCAGTGATGGTGGCCCTACAAATACGCAGTATTTT. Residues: CASSDGGPTNTQYF.

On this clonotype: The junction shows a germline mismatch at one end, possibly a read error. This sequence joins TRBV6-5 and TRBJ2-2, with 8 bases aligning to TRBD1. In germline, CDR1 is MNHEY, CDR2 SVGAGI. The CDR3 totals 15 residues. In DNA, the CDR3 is TGTGCCAGCAGTTCGCGGACAGGGCTCACCGGGGAGCTGTTTTTC. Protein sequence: CASSSRTGLTGELFF.

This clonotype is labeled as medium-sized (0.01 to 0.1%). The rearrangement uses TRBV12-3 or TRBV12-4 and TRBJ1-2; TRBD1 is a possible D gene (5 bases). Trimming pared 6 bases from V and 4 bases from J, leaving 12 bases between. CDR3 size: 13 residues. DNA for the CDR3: TGTGCCAGCAGACCCGGGACGGCCTATGGCTACACCTTC. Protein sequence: CASRPGTAYGYTF.

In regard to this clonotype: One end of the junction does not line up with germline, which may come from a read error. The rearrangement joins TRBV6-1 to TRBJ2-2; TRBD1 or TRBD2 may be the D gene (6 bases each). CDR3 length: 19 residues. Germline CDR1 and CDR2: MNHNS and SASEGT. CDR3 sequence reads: CVSCETLPGGAANTGELFF. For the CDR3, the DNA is TGTGTCAGCTGTGAAACCCTTCCCGGGGGCGCTGCGAACACCGGGGAGCTGTTTTTT.

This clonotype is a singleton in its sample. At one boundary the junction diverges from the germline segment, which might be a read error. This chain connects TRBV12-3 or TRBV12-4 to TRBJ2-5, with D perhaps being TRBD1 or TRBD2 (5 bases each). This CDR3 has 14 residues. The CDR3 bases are TGTGCCAGCAGTGTGCCAGGCTCACTAGGGACCCAGTACTTT. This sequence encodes CASSVPGSLGTQYF.